This TCR beta chain was captured by sequencing in a study of OX40 agonist ivuxolimab in advanced cancers. Overall study: Each dose-escalation patient presented with hepatocellular carcinoma, melanoma, renal cell or head and neck cancer.

Study conclusions and caveats: Low clonal expansion, among the lowest seen, marked partial responders at 0.1-3.0 mg/kg. Certain nonresponders likewise exhibited a low normalized T-cell clonal expansion.

Libraries were prepared by immunoSEQ multiplex PCR; TCRdb keeps only in-frame clonotypes and omits some of them. Among 100,000 to 150,000 clones listed, roughly 90% were seen once. V lost 1 base, J lost 0 bases, and 13 bases lay in between. Germline V gene data show CDR1 as LNHNV and CDR2 as YYDKDF (reference sequence). The CDR3 sequence is 16 residues long. Turning to this clone: Its cognate antigen is unknown.

The sequencing here drew on CD4+ or CD8+ T cells sorted from blood, taken in a trial of the OX40 agonist ivuxolimab. The chain has TRBV15 and TRBJ2-7; a possible D gene is TRBD2 (6 bases). The sequence came from an adult with an advanced solid tumor such as melanoma, head and neck, liver or kidney cancer. The CDR3 is CATSRGGDFPSYEQYF. DNA for the CDR3: TGTGCCACCAGCAGAGGGGGGGACTTTCCCTCCTACGAGCAGTACTTC.